The sequence of this T cell receptor beta chain was determined in a study of cytomegalovirus exposure and HLA in healthy donors. Study background: The roughly 100 million unique TCR beta sequences, from around 200 million T cells, were found by an earlier analysis.

This clone came up a few times. Its specificity is unknown. Study-wide findings and caveats: Earlier analysis found most TCR beta V segments productive about 87% or about 30% of the time.

Germline lookup yields CDR1 MNHNY and CDR2 SVGAGI (reference sequence). The CDR3 has 15 residues. With 6 bases removed from V and 7 bases from J, the gap between germline ends came to 20 bases. The study ran its PCR with 60 Vbeta and 13 Jbeta primers. Generated by immunoSEQ multiplex PCR, the TCRdb table keeps only in-frame clones and is missing some. This repertoire shows some 150,000 clones, 70% to 85% found once; its top ten account for approximately 6.3%. The sequence derives from a woman aged 45-65 years in good health and CMV-seropositive. The gene calls are TRBV6-6 and TRBJ2-3; D is possibly TRBD2 (7 bases). The specimen sequenced was PBMCs. The CDR3 here is CASRGGDGRTNTQYF. CDR3 bases: TGTGCCAGCAGAGGGGGGGACGGGCGCACGAATACGCAGTATTTT.